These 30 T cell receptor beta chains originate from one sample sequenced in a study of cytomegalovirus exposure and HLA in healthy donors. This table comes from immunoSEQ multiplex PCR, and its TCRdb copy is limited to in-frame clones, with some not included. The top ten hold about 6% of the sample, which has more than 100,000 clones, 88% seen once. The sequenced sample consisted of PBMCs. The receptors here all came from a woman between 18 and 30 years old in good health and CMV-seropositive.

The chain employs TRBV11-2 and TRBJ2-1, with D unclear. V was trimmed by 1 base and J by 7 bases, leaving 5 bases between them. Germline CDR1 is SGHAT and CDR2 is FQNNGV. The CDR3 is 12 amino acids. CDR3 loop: CASSLGRNEQFF. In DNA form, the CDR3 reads TGTGCCAGCAGCTTAGGCAGAAATGAGCAGTTCTTC.

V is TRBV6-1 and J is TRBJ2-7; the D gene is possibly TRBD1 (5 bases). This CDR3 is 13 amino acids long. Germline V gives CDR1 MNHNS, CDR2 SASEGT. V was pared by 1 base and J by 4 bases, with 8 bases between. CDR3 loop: CASSEDRLYEQYF. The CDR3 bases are TGTGCCAGCAGTGAAGACAGGCTTTACGAGCAGTACTTC.

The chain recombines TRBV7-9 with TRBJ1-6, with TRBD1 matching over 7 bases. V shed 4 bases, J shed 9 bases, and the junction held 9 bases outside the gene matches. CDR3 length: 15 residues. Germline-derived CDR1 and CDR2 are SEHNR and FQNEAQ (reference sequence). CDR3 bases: TGTGCCAGCAGCTCATCGGGACAGCAGACTTCACCCCTCCACTTT. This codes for CASSSSGQQTSPLHF.

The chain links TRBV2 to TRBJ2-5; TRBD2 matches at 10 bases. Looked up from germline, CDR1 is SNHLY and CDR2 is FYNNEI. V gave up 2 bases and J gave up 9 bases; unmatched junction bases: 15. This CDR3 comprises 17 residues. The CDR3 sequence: CASSESLAGTRARAQYF. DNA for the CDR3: TGTGCCAGCAGTGAATCACTAGCGGGGACAAGAGCGAGGGCCCAGTACTTC.

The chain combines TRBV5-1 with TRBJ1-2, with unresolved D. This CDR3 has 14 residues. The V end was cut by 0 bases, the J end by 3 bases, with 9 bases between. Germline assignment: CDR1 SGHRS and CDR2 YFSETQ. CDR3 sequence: CASSLATFDYGYTF. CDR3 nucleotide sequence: TGCGCCAGCAGCTTGGCGACATTTGACTATGGCTACACCTTC. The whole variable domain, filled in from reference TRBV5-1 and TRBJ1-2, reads KAGVTQTPRYLIKTRGQQVTLSCSPISGHRSVSWYQQTPGQGLQFLFEYFSETQRNKGNFPGRFSGRQFSNSRSEMNVSTLELGDSALYLCASSLATFDYGYTFGSGTRLTVV.

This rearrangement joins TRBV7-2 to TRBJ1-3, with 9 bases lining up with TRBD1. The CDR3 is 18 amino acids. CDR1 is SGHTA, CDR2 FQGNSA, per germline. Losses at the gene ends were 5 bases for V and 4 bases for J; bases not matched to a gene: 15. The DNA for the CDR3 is TGTGCCAGCAGCCGCCGACAGGGGGTAGAGGTGACGGGAAACACCATATATTTT. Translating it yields CASSRRQGVEVTGNTIYF.

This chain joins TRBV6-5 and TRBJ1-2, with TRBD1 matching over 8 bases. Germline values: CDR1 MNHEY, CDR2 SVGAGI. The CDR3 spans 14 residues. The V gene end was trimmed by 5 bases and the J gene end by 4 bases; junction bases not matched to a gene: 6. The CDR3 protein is CASSPGQGPYGYTF. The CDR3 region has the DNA TGTGCCAGCAGTCCCGGACAGGGCCCCTATGGCTACACCTTC.

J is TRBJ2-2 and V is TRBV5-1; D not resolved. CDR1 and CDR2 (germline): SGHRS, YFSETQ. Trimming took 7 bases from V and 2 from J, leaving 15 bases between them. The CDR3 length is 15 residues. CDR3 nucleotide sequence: TGCGCCAGCTGTCGCGTAGCACCTAACACCGGGGAGCTGTTTTTT. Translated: CASCRVAPNTGELFF. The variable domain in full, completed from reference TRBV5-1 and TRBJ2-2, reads KAGVTQTPRYLIKTRGQQVTLSCSPISGHRSVSWYQQTPGQGLQFLFEYFSETQRNKGNFPGRFSGRQFSNSRSEMNVSTLELGDSALYLCASCRVAPNTGELFFGEGSRLTVL.

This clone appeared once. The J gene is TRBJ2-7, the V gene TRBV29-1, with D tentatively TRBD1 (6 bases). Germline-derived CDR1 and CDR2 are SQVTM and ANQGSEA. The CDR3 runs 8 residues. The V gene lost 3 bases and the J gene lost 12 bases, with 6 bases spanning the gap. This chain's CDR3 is CSVDRGYF. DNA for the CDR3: TGCAGCGTTGACAGGGGGTACTTC.

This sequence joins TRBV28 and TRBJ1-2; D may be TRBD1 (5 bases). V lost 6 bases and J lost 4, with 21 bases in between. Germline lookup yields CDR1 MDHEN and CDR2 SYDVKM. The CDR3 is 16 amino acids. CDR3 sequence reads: CASSLSRDSLGYGYTF. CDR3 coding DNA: TGTGCCAGCAGCCTGAGCCGGGACTCGCTGGGCTATGGCTACACCTTC.

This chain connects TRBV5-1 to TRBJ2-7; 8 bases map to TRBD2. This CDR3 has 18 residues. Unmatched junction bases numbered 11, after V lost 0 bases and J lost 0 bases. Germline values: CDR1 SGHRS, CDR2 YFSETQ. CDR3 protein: CASSLVPSGGPFSYEQYF. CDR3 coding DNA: TGCGCCAGCAGCTTGGTCCCCAGCGGGGGACCTTTCTCCTACGAGCAGTACTTC.

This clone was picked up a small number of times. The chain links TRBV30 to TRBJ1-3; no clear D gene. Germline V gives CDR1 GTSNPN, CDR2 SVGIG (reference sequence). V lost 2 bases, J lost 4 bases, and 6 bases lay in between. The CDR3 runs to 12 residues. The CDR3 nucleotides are TGTGCCTGGAGTCCGGTGGGAAACACCATATATTTT. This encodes CAWSPVGNTIYF.

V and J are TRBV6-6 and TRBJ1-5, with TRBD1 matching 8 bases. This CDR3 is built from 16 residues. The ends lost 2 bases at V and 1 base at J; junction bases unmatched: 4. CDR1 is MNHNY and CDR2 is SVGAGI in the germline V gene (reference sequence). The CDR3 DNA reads TGTGCCAGCAGTTACACGGACAGGGTGAGCAATCAGCCCCAGCATTTT. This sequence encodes CASSYTDRVSNQPQHF.

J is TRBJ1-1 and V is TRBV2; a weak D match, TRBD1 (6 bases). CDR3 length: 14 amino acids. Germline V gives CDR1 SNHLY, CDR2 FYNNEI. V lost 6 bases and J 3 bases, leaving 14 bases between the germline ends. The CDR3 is CASRVREGDTEAFF. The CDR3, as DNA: TGTGCCAGCAGGGTCAGGGAGGGGGACACTGAAGCTTTCTTT.

CDR3 amino acids: CASSPFGTATNYGYTF. The CDR3, as DNA: TGTGCCAGCTCACCCTTCGGGACAGCTACTAACTATGGCTACACCTTC. The genes are TRBV18 and TRBJ1-2, with 7 bases that match TRBD1. The germline V gene encodes CDR1 KGHSH and CDR2 LQKENI. V shed 3 bases and J 0 bases; nucleotides not matched to a gene: 7. This CDR3 spans 16 amino acids.

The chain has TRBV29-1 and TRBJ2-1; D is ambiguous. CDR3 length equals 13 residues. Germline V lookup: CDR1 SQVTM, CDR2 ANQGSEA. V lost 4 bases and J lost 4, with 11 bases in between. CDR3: CSVGSVPYNEQFF. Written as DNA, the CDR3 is TGCAGCGTTGGGTCAGTCCCGTACAATGAGCAGTTCTTC.

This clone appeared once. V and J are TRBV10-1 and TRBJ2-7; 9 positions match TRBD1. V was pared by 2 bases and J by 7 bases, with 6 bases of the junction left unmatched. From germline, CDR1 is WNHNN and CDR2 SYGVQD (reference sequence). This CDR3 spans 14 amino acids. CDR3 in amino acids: CASSEQTGGREQYF. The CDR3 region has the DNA TGCGCCAGCAGTGAGCAGACAGGGGGTCGAGAGCAGTACTTC.

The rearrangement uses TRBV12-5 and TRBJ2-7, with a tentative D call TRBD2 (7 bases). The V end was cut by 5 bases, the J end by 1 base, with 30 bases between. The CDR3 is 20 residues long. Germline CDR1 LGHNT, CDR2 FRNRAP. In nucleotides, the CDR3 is TGTGCTAGTGGTCCCACCATCCTCACAGGGAAGCGGGATAGGTCCTACGAGCAGTACTTC. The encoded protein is CASGPTILTGKRDRSYEQYF. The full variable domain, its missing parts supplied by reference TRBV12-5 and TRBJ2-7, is DARVTQTPRHKVTEMGQEVTMRCQPILGHNTVFWYRQTMMQGLELLAYFRNRAPLDDSGMPKDRFSAEMPDATLATLKIQPSEPRDSAVYFCASGPTILTGKRDRSYEQYFGPGTRLTVT.

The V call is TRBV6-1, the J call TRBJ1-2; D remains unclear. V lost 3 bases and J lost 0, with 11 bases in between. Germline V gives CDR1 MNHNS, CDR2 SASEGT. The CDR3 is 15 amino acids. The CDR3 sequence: CASSDRGLANYGYTF. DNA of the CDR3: TGTGCCAGCAGTGATAGAGGGCTAGCTAACTATGGCTACACCTTC.

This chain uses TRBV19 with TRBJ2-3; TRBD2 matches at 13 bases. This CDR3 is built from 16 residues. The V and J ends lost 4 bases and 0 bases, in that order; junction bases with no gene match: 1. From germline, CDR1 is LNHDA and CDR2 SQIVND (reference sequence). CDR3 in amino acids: CASSRGLAGSTDTQYF. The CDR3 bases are TGTGCCAGTAGTAGGGGACTAGCGGGGAGCACAGATACGCAGTATTTT.

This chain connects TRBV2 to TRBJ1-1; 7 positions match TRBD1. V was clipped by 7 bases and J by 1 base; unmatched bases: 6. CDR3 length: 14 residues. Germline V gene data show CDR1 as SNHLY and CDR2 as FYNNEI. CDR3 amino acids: CASISGQANTEAFF. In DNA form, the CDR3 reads TGTGCCAGCATTTCCGGACAGGCGAACACTGAAGCTTTCTTT.

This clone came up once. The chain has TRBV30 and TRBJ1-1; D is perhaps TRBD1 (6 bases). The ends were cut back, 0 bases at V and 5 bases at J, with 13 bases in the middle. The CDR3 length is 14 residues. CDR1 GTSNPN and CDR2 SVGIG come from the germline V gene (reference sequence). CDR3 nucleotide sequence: TGTGCCTGGAGTGTGGCGGCAGGGGCAACTGAAGCTTTCTTT. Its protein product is CAWSVAAGATEAFF.

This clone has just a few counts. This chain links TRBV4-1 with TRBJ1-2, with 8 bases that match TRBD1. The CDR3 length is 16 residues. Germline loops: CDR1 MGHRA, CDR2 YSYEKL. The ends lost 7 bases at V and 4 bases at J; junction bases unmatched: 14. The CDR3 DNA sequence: TGCGCCAGCACCAGCCAGGACCAGGACAGGGCCTATGGCTACACCTTC. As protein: CASTSQDQDRAYGYTF.

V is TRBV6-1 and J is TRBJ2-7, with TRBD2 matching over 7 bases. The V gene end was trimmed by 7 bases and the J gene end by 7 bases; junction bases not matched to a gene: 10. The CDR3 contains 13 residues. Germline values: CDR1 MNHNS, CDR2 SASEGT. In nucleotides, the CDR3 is TGTGCCAGCACTATAGCGGGTACGGGGGAGCAGTACTTC. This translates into CASTIAGTGEQYF.

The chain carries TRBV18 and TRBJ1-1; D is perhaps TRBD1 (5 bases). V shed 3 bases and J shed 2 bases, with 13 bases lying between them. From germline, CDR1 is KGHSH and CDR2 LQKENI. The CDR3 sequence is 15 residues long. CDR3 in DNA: TGTGCCAGCTCACCCCGCAGGGCTGACAACACTGAAGCTTTCTTT. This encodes CASSPRRADNTEAFF.

This CDR3 is CASSTATSGRVTDTQYF. As DNA, the CDR3 is TGTGCCAGCAGCACCGCGACTAGCGGGAGAGTAACAGATACGCAGTATTTT. This chain connects TRBV11-2 to TRBJ2-3; 12 bases align to TRBD2. The CDR3 is 17 residues long. Germline V CDR1 and CDR2: SGHAT, FQNNGV. The J segment lost 3 bases and the V segment lost 5 bases, leaving 9 bases of the junction unmatched.

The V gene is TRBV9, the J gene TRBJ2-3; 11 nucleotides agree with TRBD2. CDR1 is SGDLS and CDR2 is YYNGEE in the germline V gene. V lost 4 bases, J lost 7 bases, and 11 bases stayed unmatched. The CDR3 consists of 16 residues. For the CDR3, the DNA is TGTGCCAGCAGCCCGGTGTTAGCGGGAGGGCTATATACGCAGTATTTT. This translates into CASSPVLAGGLYTQYF.

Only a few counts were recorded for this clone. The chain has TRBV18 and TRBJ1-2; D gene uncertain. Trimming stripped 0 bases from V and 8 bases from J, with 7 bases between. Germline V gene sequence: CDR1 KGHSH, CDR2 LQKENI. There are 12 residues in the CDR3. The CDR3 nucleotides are TGTGCCAGCTCACCACCGGGAGGGGGCTACACCTTC. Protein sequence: CASSPPGGGYTF.

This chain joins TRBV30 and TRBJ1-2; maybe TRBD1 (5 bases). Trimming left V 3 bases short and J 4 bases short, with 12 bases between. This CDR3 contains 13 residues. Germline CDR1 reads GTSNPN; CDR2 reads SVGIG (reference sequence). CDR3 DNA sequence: TGTGCCTGGAGCCCTACAGGCGGCTATGGCTACACCTTC. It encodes CAWSPTGGYGYTF.

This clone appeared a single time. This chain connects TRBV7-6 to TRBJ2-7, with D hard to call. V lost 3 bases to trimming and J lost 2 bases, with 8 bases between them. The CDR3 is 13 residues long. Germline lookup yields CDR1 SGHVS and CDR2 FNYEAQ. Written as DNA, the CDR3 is TGTGCCAGCAGCTTGTACGCAGCCTACGAGCAGTACTTC. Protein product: CASSLYAAYEQYF.